This T cell receptor (beta chain) was sequenced for a study of T cells after yellow fever vaccination. Study-level findings and limits: In post-booster samples, most primary-vaccination clones reappeared (about 97% CD4, 70% to 90% CD8).

CDR1 is SGDLS and CDR2 is YYNGEE in the germline V gene. The CDR3 has 15 residues if both end residues are counted. TCRdb itself ran the 5' RACE reads through MiXCR, one entry per CDR3 protein. There are around 340,000 distinct CDR3 sequences in the sample; 8.7% occur only once, and about a sixth lies in the top ten. Turning to this clonotype: Its cognate antigen is unknown. The limits of the CDR3 on the DNA are not certain, so only TCRdb's listed CDR3 is given.

The TCR sequence derives from a man aged 18 to 29 who received the YFV17D yellow fever vaccine. Here the sequenced sample was PBMCs, taken on the day of the first yellow fever vaccination. The J gene is TRBJ2-7, the V gene TRBV9; the table's D call, TRBD1, has no DNA check behind it. The CDR3 here is CASSVGTGSFYEQHF.